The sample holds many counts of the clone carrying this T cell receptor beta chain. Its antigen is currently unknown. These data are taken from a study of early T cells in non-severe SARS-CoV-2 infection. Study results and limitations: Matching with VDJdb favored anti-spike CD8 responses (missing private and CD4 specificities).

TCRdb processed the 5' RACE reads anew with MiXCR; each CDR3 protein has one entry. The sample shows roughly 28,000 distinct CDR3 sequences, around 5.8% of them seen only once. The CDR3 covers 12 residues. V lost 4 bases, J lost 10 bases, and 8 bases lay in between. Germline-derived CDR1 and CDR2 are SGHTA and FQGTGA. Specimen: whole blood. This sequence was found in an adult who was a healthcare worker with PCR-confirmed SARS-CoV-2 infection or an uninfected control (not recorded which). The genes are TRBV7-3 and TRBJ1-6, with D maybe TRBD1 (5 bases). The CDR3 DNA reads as TGTGCCAGCAGCTCAGGGAGGTCACCCCTCCACTTT. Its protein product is CASSSGRSPLHF.